This passage covers 31 T cell receptor beta chains from one sample sequenced in a study of OX40 agonist ivuxolimab in advanced cancers. Assay used: immunoSEQ multiplex PCR; TCRdb lists only in-frame clones, some missing. The sample lists some 59,000 clones; 70% to 85% were seen once. The input for sequencing was CD4+ or CD8+ T cells sorted from blood, taken in a trial of the OX40 agonist ivuxolimab. These receptors came from an adult with an advanced solid tumor such as melanoma, head and neck, liver or kidney cancer.

The rearrangement links TRBV15 to TRBJ1-5, with 11 positions matching TRBD1. Germline V gene data show CDR1 as LNHNV and CDR2 as YYDKDF (reference sequence). The length of the CDR3 is 16 residues. The trim removed 3 bases at V and 6 bases at J, leaving 7 bases unmatched. This CDR3 is CATSSLGQGARQPQHF. CDR3 bases: TGTGCCACCAGCAGTCTCGGACAGGGGGCACGTCAGCCCCAGCATTTT.

The chain employs TRBV11-3 and TRBJ2-1; possible D gene TRBD2, 6 bases. The germline V gene has CDR1 SGHNT and CDR2 YENEEA. CDR3 length equals 17 residues. The germline V and J ends were trimmed by 0 bases and 1 base, with 13 bases remaining between them. This CDR3 is CASSLDSGGSSYNEQFF. CDR3 nucleotides: TGTGCCAGCAGCTTAGATTCCGGGGGTAGTTCCTACAATGAGCAGTTCTTC.

Here the CDR3 DNA reads TGTGCCAGCAGCTTAGGCGGGGGGGGCATCTACGAGCAGTACTTC. This translates into CASSLGGGGIYEQYF. The chain employs TRBV7-2 and TRBJ2-7; 9 positions agree with TRBD2. Germline V lookup: CDR1 SGHTA, CDR2 FQGNSA. Trimming at V came to 1 base and at J to 3 bases, leaving 4 bases not matched to a gene. The CDR3 contains 15 residues.

This rearrangement joins TRBV28 to TRBJ2-7, with D perhaps TRBD1 or TRBD2 (6 bases each). Between the trimmed V and J ends, which lost 6 bases and 2 bases, there was a span of 17 bases. Germline CDR1 is MDHEN and CDR2 is SYDVKM. The CDR3 has 15 amino acids. The CDR3 sequence is CASRGAGQGTYEQYF. CDR3 coding DNA: TGTGCCAGCAGGGGGGCGGGGCAGGGTACCTACGAGCAGTACTTC.

The chain is built from TRBV28 and TRBJ1-2; TRBD1 might be the D (6 bases). Germline CDR1 and CDR2: MDHEN and SYDVKM. This CDR3 is 13 amino acids long. Deletions cut 3 bases from V and 7 bases from J, with 12 bases between. The CDR3: CASSFDRIRGYTF. The CDR3 nucleotides are TGTGCCAGCAGTTTCGACAGGATCCGTGGCTACACCTTC.

The CDR3 DNA is TGTGCCAGCAGGCCCTCGGGGGCGGGATTGGGCGAGCAGTACTTC. This codes for CASRPSGAGLGEQYF. The chain combines TRBV6-5 with TRBJ2-7; the D call may be TRBD1 or TRBD2 (6 bases each). The CDR3 spans 15 residues. Trimming removed 6 bases at V and 6 bases at J, with 21 bases between. Germline V gives CDR1 MNHEY, CDR2 SVGAGI.

The chain carries TRBV6-1 and TRBJ2-5; 7 positions agree with TRBD1. Germline loops: CDR1 MNHNS, CDR2 SASEGT. V gave up 1 base and J gave up 3 bases; unmatched junction bases: 5. The CDR3 runs to 15 residues. CDR3 sequence: CASSEVYDREETQYF. The DNA for the CDR3 is TGTGCCAGCAGTGAAGTCTACGACAGGGAAGAGACCCAGTACTTC.

This clone was observed a handful of times. The chain combines TRBV7-6 with TRBJ2-7; D possibly corresponds to TRBD2 (5 bases). V lost 5 bases and J lost 6, with 14 bases in between. CDR1 is SGHVS and CDR2 is FNYEAQ in the germline V gene. The CDR3 spans 13 residues. As DNA, the CDR3 is TGTGCCAGCAGCCGGCCCCTCGCGGGCGAGCAGTACTTC. Translation: CASSRPLAGEQYF.

V gene TRBV6-6 combines with J gene TRBJ1-2; D gene ambiguous. CDR1 MNHNY and CDR2 SVGAGI come from the germline V gene (reference sequence). The CDR3 is 12 amino acids. V lost 6 bases to trimming and J lost 10 bases, with 15 bases between them. The CDR3 DNA reads as TGTGCCAGCAGCCCTGGGTATCTCGACTACACCTTC. It yields the protein CASSPGYLDYTF.

The chain uses TRBV4-2 and TRBJ2-3; D may be TRBD1 (6 bases). The germline CDR1 and CDR2 sequences are LGHNA and YNFKEQ. V lost 4 bases and J 1 base, leaving 15 bases between the germline ends. The CDR3 has 16 amino acids. CDR3 protein: CASSPQTGSRTDTQYF. CDR3 sequence (DNA): TGTGCCAGCAGCCCACAGACAGGTTCACGCACAGATACGCAGTATTTT.

This sequence joins TRBV6-1 and TRBJ2-5; 11 positions match TRBD2. The J call is in doubt because the DNA end fits TRBJ2-7 better. Germline CDR1 reads MNHNS; CDR2 reads SASEGT. This CDR3 spans 14 amino acids. Here the CDR3 DNA reads TGTGCCAGCAGGTTAGCGGGGGGGCCTTTCGAGCAGTACTTC. It is translated as CASRLAGGPFEQYF.

The CDR3 loop reads CASSLRGSRLAKNIQYF. The CDR3, as DNA: TGTGCCAGCAGCTTAAGGGGCTCAAGGTTAGCCAAAAACATTCAGTACTTC. The chain recombines TRBV7-2 with TRBJ2-4; D is possibly TRBD1 (5 bases). CDR1 is SGHTA, CDR2 FQGNSA, per germline. This CDR3 comprises 17 residues. V was cut by 2 bases and J by 0 bases, with 14 bases left in between.

The genes are TRBV5-1 and TRBJ2-1; 8 nucleotides agree with TRBD2. The CDR3 has 12 amino acids. The germline V gene encodes CDR1 SGHRS and CDR2 YFSETQ. The junction had 3 bases not matched to a gene; V was cut back by 9 bases and J by 4 bases. CDR3 nucleotide sequence: TGCGCCACCGGGACTAGTTACAATGAGCAGTTCTTC. This gives the protein CATGTSYNEQFF.

CDR3 DNA sequence: TGCGCCAGCCAGACTAGCGGGGGGGCCAATGAGCAGTTCTTC. Translated: CASQTSGGANEQFF. J is TRBJ2-1 and V is TRBV5-1; 14 nucleotides agree with TRBD2. The CDR3 runs 14 residues. Germline CDR1 and CDR2: SGHRS and YFSETQ. V lost 7 bases and J lost 6; bases outside the gene matches: 3.

This clone was counted once. The V gene is TRBV27, the J gene TRBJ2-1; 10 positions match TRBD1. Losses at the gene ends were 5 bases for V and 6 bases for J; bases not matched to a gene: 10. CDR3 length: 16 amino acids. Germline CDR1 reads MNHEY; CDR2 reads SMNVEV (reference sequence). DNA of the CDR3: TGTGCCAGCAGTCCATACGGGACAGGGGTCTCCAATGAGCAGTTCTTC. Its translation is CASSPYGTGVSNEQFF.

This clone was recorded only once. The chain carries TRBV6-6 and TRBJ1-3; 7 positions match TRBD1. The V segment lost 4 bases and the J segment 3 bases; nucleotides outside the gene matches: 6. CDR1 and CDR2 (germline): MNHNY, SVGAGI (reference sequence). The CDR3 runs to 15 residues. CDR3 amino acids: CASSSTTGSGNTIYF. The CDR3 DNA sequence: TGTGCCAGCAGTTCCACGACAGGGAGTGGAAACACCATATATTTT.

The chain carries TRBV5-5 and TRBJ2-7, with TRBD1 identical over 11 bases. Trimming removed 3 bases from V and 5 bases from J; junction bases left unmatched: 7. Germline values: CDR1 SGHKS, CDR2 YYEKEE (reference sequence). The CDR3 covers 15 residues. CDR3 nucleotide sequence: TGTGCCAGCAGCTCCTCCGGGACAGGGGGTCACGAGCAGTACTTC. This encodes CASSSSGTGGHEQYF.

This clone has a handful of counts. The chain is built from TRBV18 and TRBJ2-1; TRBD2 agrees at 7 bases. The CDR3 is 15 amino acids. The germline gives CDR1 KGHSH, CDR2 LQKENI. The V gene end was trimmed by 3 bases and the J gene end by 6 bases; junction bases not matched to a gene: 8. The CDR3 region is CASSPRTRARNEQFF. DNA of the CDR3: TGTGCCAGCTCACCGAGGACTAGAGCGCGCAATGAGCAGTTCTTC.

This clone occurred a few times. The chain links TRBV7-8 to TRBJ2-2, with D hard to call. Trimming left V 5 bases short and J 4 bases short, with 5 bases between. CDR3 length: 12 residues. Looked up from germline, CDR1 is SGHVS and CDR2 is FQNEAQ. CDR3 sequence: CASSHATGELFF. The CDR3, as DNA: TGTGCCAGCAGCCACGCCACCGGGGAGCTGTTTTTT.

The chain carries TRBV19 and TRBJ1-5; D call uncertain. Trimming pared 3 bases from V and 7 bases from J, leaving 19 bases between. This CDR3 contains 16 residues. The germline gives CDR1 LNHDA, CDR2 SQIVND (reference sequence). CDR3 loop: CASSIGVNIGSQPQHF. Here the CDR3 DNA reads TGTGCCAGTAGTATCGGCGTGAATATCGGCAGCCAGCCCCAGCATTTT.

This clone has only one observation. This chain joins TRBV5-1 and TRBJ1-2; perhaps TRBD1 as D (5 bases). The CDR3 spans 15 residues. CDR1 and CDR2 from the germline V gene are SGHRS and YFSETQ. V lost 4 bases, J lost 2 bases, and 15 bases lay in between. The CDR3 reads CASSRDLKGNYGYTF. The CDR3, as DNA: TGCGCCAGCAGCCGAGATCTAAAGGGGAACTATGGCTACACCTTC.

The CDR3 region has the DNA TGTGCCAGCAGCCCCACCCAGGGAGCGGGCTACAATGAGCAGTTCTTC. Protein sequence: CASSPTQGAGYNEQFF. The rearrangement joins TRBV6-4 to TRBJ2-1, with D possibly matching TRBD2 (6 bases). CDR1 MRHNA and CDR2 SNTAGT come from the germline V gene. This CDR3 spans 16 amino acids. Trimming took 6 bases from V and 3 from J, leaving 18 bases between them.

This rearrangement joins TRBV5-1 to TRBJ1-1; TRBD1 agrees at 9 bases. Germline assignment: CDR1 SGHRS and CDR2 YFSETQ. There are 15 residues in the CDR3. Losses at the gene ends were 0 bases for V and 11 bases for J; bases not matched to a gene: 11. CDR3 sequence reads: CASSLALGQGPGAFF. Written as DNA, the CDR3 is TGCGCCAGCAGCTTGGCCCTGGGACAGGGACCGGGTGCTTTCTTT.

This clone was counted a few times. The chain recombines TRBV19 with TRBJ1-5; 10 bases line up with TRBD1. CDR3 length equals 15 residues. The germline V gene encodes CDR1 LNHDA and CDR2 SQIVND (reference sequence). V trimming: 5 bases; J trimming: 8 bases; junction bases outside the gene matches: 9. CDR3 in amino acids: CASSLPGTGDKPQHF. Written as DNA, the CDR3 is TGTGCCAGTAGTCTCCCCGGGACAGGGGATAAGCCCCAGCATTTT.

The chain couples TRBV4-2 to TRBJ1-6; D possibly corresponds to TRBD1 (5 bases). Looked up from germline, CDR1 is LGHNA and CDR2 is YNFKEQ. The CDR3 sequence is 15 residues long. V lost 5 bases and J lost 9, with 17 bases in between. The CDR3 region is CASSLVSQGGSPLHF. The CDR3 region has the DNA TGTGCCAGCAGCTTAGTGTCTCAGGGAGGTTCACCCCTCCACTTT.

This clone was recorded a few times. The chain links TRBV4-1 to TRBJ1-5, with 8 bases fitting TRBD1. The CDR3 totals 18 residues. The ends lost 4 bases at V and 1 base at J; junction bases unmatched: 12. Germline CDR1 reads MGHRA; CDR2 reads YSYEKL. The CDR3 loop reads CASSPPPMRQGSNQPQHF. CDR3 DNA: TGCGCCAGCAGCCCACCCCCAATGAGACAGGGGAGCAATCAGCCCCAGCATTTT.

The chain carries TRBV6-5 and TRBJ2-5, with 9 bases that match TRBD1. The DNA matches TRBJ2-7 better at its end, which makes the J call doubtful. The CDR3 has 14 amino acids. Germline V gene data show CDR1 as MNHEY and CDR2 as SVGAGI. DNA of the CDR3: TGTGCCAGCAGCTCGGACAGGGGAGTCTACGAGCAGTACTTC. Its translation: CASSSDRGVYEQYF.

The table lists this clone with a count of one. The chain is built from TRBV6-6 and TRBJ2-1; 9 bases are shared with TRBD1. Germline V lookup: CDR1 MNHNY, CDR2 SVGAGI (reference sequence). V lost 6 bases to trimming and J lost 5 bases; unmatched junction nucleotides: 8. There are 15 residues in the CDR3. The CDR3 region has the DNA TGTGCCAGCAGGGCCGGGACAGGGAGACACAATGAGCAGTTCTTC. Its translation: CASRAGTGRHNEQFF.

The chain uses TRBV2 and TRBJ2-1, with 8 positions matching TRBD2. Germline V CDR1 and CDR2: SNHLY, FYNNEI. The CDR3 is 15 residues long. The trim removed 6 bases at V and 5 bases at J, leaving 9 bases unmatched. The CDR3 sequence: CASRGVLAEHNEQFF. Written as DNA, the CDR3 is TGTGCCAGCAGGGGGGTACTAGCGGAGCACAATGAGCAGTTCTTC.

The chain is built from TRBV18 and TRBJ1-2; D unclear. The CDR3 length is 14 residues. Germline-derived CDR1 and CDR2 are KGHSH and LQKENI. The V end lost 0 bases, the J end lost 6 bases, and 11 bases lay between the germline ends. The CDR3 bases are TGTGCCAGCTCACCACCGATAGGACCTCATGGCTACACCTTC. The encoded protein is CASSPPIGPHGYTF.

The gene calls are TRBV7-8 and TRBJ2-7; D remains ambiguous. The length of the CDR3 is 15 residues. Germline CDR1 is SGHVS and CDR2 is FQNEAQ. V was shortened by 5 bases and J by 0 bases, with 14 bases between the two germline ends. The CDR3 DNA sequence: TGTGCCAGCAGCCCTCTGGTGGGCGCCTCCTACGAGCAGTACTTC. Amino acids: CASSPLVGASYEQYF.